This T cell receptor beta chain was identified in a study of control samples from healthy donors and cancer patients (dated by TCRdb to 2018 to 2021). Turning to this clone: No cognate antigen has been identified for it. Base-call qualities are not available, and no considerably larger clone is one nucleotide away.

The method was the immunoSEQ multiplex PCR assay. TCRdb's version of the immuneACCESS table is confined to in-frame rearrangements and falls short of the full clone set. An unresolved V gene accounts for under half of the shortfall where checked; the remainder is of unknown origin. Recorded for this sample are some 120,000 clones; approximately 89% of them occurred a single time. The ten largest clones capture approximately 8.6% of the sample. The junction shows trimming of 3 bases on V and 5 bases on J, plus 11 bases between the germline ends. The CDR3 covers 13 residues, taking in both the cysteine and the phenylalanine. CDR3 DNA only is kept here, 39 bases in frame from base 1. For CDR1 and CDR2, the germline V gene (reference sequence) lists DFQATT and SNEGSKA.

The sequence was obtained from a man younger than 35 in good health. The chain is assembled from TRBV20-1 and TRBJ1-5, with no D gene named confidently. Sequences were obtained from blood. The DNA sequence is TGCAGTGCTAGTCCAGCCAGTGATCAGCCCCAGCATTTT. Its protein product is CSASPASDQPQHF.